The rows below give T cell receptor beta chains drawn from one sample of a study of control samples from healthy donors and cancer patients. Profiled with immunoSEQ multiplex PCR; TCRdb holds only in-frame clones, not every one. The table includes fewer than 200,000 clones, about 92% detected once. Sequencing was done on a sample of blood. Every receptor here comes from a man aged 25-45 years in good health. Both conserved end residues are part of each CDR3. A D gene is named only where the DNA matches it firmly. Expanded clones get a size class; other rows say once, few or many, or leave the size out.

abundance: NA
d_gene: TRBD1
v_gene: TRBV4-3
j_gene: TRBJ1-1
CDR3nt: TGCGCCAGCAGCCAAGCCTGGACAGGGGGCACTGAAGCTTTCTTT
CDR3aa: CASSQAWTGGTEAFF

abundance: NA
d_gene: NA
v_gene: TRBV5-1
j_gene: TRBJ2-2
CDR3nt: TGCGCCAGCGCTCATCCCACCGGGGAGCTGTTTTTT
CDR3aa: CASAHPTGELFF

abundance: once
d_gene: TRBD1
v_gene: TRBV28
j_gene: TRBJ1-2
CDR3nt: TGTGCCAGCAGCCAGGGGGTGGTCTATGGCTACACCTTC
CDR3aa: CASSQGVVYGYTF

abundance: NA
d_gene: NA
v_gene: TRBV5-4
j_gene: TRBJ2-3
CDR3nt: TGTGCCAGCAGCTCAGGACAGACCTCACAGAATACGCAGTATTTT
CDR3aa: CASSSGQTSQNTQYF

abundance: NA
d_gene: NA
v_gene: TRBV4-2
j_gene: TRBJ1-5
CDR3nt: TGTGCCAGCAGCCAAGAGGACAGTTATAGCAATCAGCCCCAGCATTTT
CDR3aa: CASSQEDSYSNQPQHF

abundance: NA
d_gene: TRBD2
v_gene: TRBV5-1
j_gene: TRBJ2-7
CDR3nt: TGCGCCAGCAGCTTCGGGGGGGACGAGCAGTACTTC
CDR3aa: CASSFGGDEQYF

abundance: NA
d_gene: NA
v_gene: TRBV5-1
j_gene: TRBJ2-2
CDR3nt: TGCGCCAGCAGCCCCGGAGGTAACACCGGGGAGCTGTTTTTT
CDR3aa: CASSPGGNTGELFF

abundance: NA
d_gene: NA
v_gene: TRBV7-2
j_gene: TRBJ1-6
CDR3nt: TGTGCCAGCACATGGGGTAGGGCAGGGAACTCCTATAATTCACCCCTCCACTTT
CDR3aa: CASTWGRAGNSYNSPLHF

abundance: NA
d_gene: NA
v_gene: TRBV24-1
j_gene: TRBJ1-1
CDR3nt: TGTGCCACCAGTGACCCAGCGGGGTTGGAAGCTTTCTTT
CDR3aa: CATSDPAGLEAFF

abundance: NA
d_gene: NA
v_gene: TRBV27
j_gene: TRBJ1-4
CDR3nt: TGTGCCAGCAGTTTCCGGGGGGTGGCTAATGAAAAACTGTTTTTT
CDR3aa: CASSFRGVANEKLFF

abundance: NA
d_gene: NA
v_gene: TRBV29-1
j_gene: TRBJ1-2
CDR3nt: TGCAGCGTAGAAACCGACCTGTTCGGCTATGGCTACACCTTC
CDR3aa: CSVETDLFGYGYTF

abundance: NA
d_gene: NA
v_gene: TRBV7-5
j_gene: TRBJ1-6
CDR3nt: TGTGTCAGAAGCGGATGGGACAGAGAAGGTAATTCACCCCTCCACTTT
CDR3aa: CVRSGWDREGNSPLHF

abundance: NA
d_gene: NA
v_gene: TRBV28
j_gene: TRBJ1-5
CDR3nt: TGTGCCAGCAGGTCAAGAGGTGGGGGGGCGGGCCCCAATCAGCCCCAGCATTTT
CDR3aa: CASRSRGGGAGPNQPQHF

abundance: NA
d_gene: NA
v_gene: TRBV23-1
j_gene: TRBJ2-7
CDR3nt: TGCGCCAGCAGGATAGGACCCTACGAGCAGTACTTC
CDR3aa: CASRIGPYEQYF

abundance: NA
d_gene: NA
v_gene: TRBV4-3
j_gene: TRBJ2-7
CDR3nt: TGCGCCAGCAGCCAAGTAATAGGCCCCTACGAGCAGTACTTC
CDR3aa: CASSQVIGPYEQYF

abundance: NA
d_gene: NA
v_gene: TRBV5-5
j_gene: TRBJ2-1
CDR3nt: TGTGCCAGCAGCCGGACCGGGACATCGGGTGGGGAGCAGTTCTTC
CDR3aa: CASSRTGTSGGEQFF

abundance: NA
d_gene: NA
v_gene: TRBV15
j_gene: TRBJ1-5
CDR3nt: TGTGCCACCAGCAGAGATTCGGATCAGCCCCAGCATTTT
CDR3aa: CATSRDSDQPQHF

abundance: NA
d_gene: TRBD2
v_gene: TRBV3-1/TRBV3-2
j_gene: TRBJ2-3
CDR3nt: TGTGCCAGCAGCCAAGTACGGACTAGCGGGACATTTTTT
CDR3aa: CASSQVRTSGTFF

abundance: NA
d_gene: NA
v_gene: TRBV19
j_gene: TRBJ1-3
CDR3nt: TGTGCCAGTAGTACGCAGGGAGCTGGAAACACCATATATTTT
CDR3aa: CASSTQGAGNTIYF

abundance: NA
d_gene: NA
v_gene: TRBV29-1
j_gene: TRBJ1-2
CDR3nt: TGCAGCGTTGACCCGTTCCTCTATGGCTACACCTTC
CDR3aa: CSVDPFLYGYTF

abundance: NA
d_gene: TRBD1
v_gene: TRBV6-4
j_gene: TRBJ1-5
CDR3nt: TGTGCCAGCGGCTACCGGGACAGGAACAATCAGCCCCAGCATTTT
CDR3aa: CASGYRDRNNQPQHF

abundance: NA
d_gene: NA
v_gene: TRBV5-1
j_gene: TRBJ2-3
CDR3nt: TGCGCCAGCAGCCCGAGTTCCCGGGCCACAGATACGCAGTATTTT
CDR3aa: CASSPSSRATDTQYF

abundance: NA
d_gene: NA
v_gene: TRBV5-4
j_gene: TRBJ1-1
CDR3nt: TGTGCCAGCAGCTCACCGGGGACAACTGAAGCTTTCTTT
CDR3aa: CASSSPGTTEAFF

abundance: NA
d_gene: NA
v_gene: TRBV27
j_gene: TRBJ2-7
CDR3nt: TGTGCCAGCAGTTCTGGGACCAGATATTACGAGCAGTACTTC
CDR3aa: CASSSGTRYYEQYF

abundance: NA
d_gene: TRBD1
v_gene: TRBV28
j_gene: TRBJ1-4
CDR3nt: TGTGCCAGCAGTTCGACAGGGACTAATGAAAAACTGTTTTTT
CDR3aa: CASSSTGTNEKLFF

abundance: NA
d_gene: NA
v_gene: TRBV7-2
j_gene: TRBJ1-1
CDR3nt: TGTGCCAGCAGCCCCCAGGGGACGAACACTGAAGCTTTCTTT
CDR3aa: CASSPQGTNTEAFF

abundance: NA
d_gene: TRBD1
v_gene: TRBV15
j_gene: TRBJ1-5
CDR3nt: TGTGCCACCAGCACGAGGGGGCATAGCAATCAGCCCCAGCATTTT
CDR3aa: CATSTRGHSNQPQHF

abundance: NA
d_gene: TRBD1
v_gene: TRBV7-2
j_gene: TRBJ2-2
CDR3nt: TGTGCCAGCAGCTATAGGACAGGGAAGGCCGGGGAGCTGTTTTTT
CDR3aa: CASSYRTGKAGELFF

abundance: NA
d_gene: TRBD2
v_gene: TRBV19
j_gene: TRBJ2-1
CDR3nt: TGTGCCAGTAACAAGGACCGGGGGGGTGAGCAGTTCTTC
CDR3aa: CASNKDRGGEQFF

abundance: NA
d_gene: NA
v_gene: TRBV21-1
j_gene: TRBJ2-1
CDR3nt: TGTGCCAGCAGCAAAGCGCGAAGACCTCCCCGGGAGCAGTTCTTC
CDR3aa: CASSKARRPPREQFF

abundance: NA
d_gene: TRBD1
v_gene: TRBV19
j_gene: TRBJ2-7
CDR3nt: TGTGCCAGTAGGGAGGGACAGGGGGTCTACGAGCAGTACTTC
CDR3aa: CASREGQGVYEQYF

abundance: NA
d_gene: NA
v_gene: TRBV6-6
j_gene: TRBJ2-3
CDR3nt: TGTGCCAGCAGTAGAGTCAGGGGCGCGGAGGATACGCAGTATTTT
CDR3aa: CASSRVRGAEDTQYF

abundance: NA
d_gene: NA
v_gene: TRBV4-2
j_gene: TRBJ2-5
CDR3nt: TGTGCCAGCAGCGAAAAGTGGGGCCAAGAGACCCAGTACTTC
CDR3aa: CASSEKWGQETQYF

abundance: NA
d_gene: NA
v_gene: TRBV5-1
j_gene: TRBJ1-5
CDR3nt: TGCGCCAGCAGCTTGGACCCGGGGAATCAGCCCCAGCATTTT
CDR3aa: CASSLDPGNQPQHF

abundance: NA
d_gene: NA
v_gene: TRBV6-5
j_gene: TRBJ1-2
CDR3nt: TGTGCCAGCAGTCCGCGACAGTTTTCCTATGGCTACACCTTC
CDR3aa: CASSPRQFSYGYTF

abundance: NA
d_gene: TRBD1
v_gene: TRBV19
j_gene: TRBJ1-2
CDR3nt: TGTGCCAGTAGTCCAGGGACAGTAGGCCATGGCTACACCTTC
CDR3aa: CASSPGTVGHGYTF